One and the same sample provided the 2 T cell receptor beta chains below, sequenced in a study of CD8+ T cells in alopecia areata. Stated treatment: oral pan-JAK inhibitor, 5-10 mg twice daily. RNA extraction and reverse transcription yielded cDNA as sequencing template. TCRdb's copy holds only in-frame clones and misses some; the assay was immunoSEQ multiplex PCR. The sample yields about 180,000 clones, about 55% seen once. The material sequenced was CD8+ T cells sorted from blood, taken at week 24, from a patient treated with tofacitinib. The receptor set was obtained from a human donor with alopecia areata.

The chain combines TRBV19 with TRBJ2-1; TRBD1 is a possible D gene (5 bases). V lost 2 bases and J 6 bases, leaving 11 bases between the germline ends. Germline V gene lookup returns CDR1 LNHDA and CDR2 SQIVND (reference sequence). The CDR3 has 14 residues. CDR3: CASSIKGSANEQFF. For the CDR3, the DNA is TGTGCCAGTAGTATAAAGGGGTCAGCCAATGAGCAGTTCTTC. Based on the CDR3 plus reference TRBV19 and TRBJ2-1, the full variable domain is DGGITQSPKYLFRKEGQNVTLSCEQNLNHDAMYWYRQDPGQGLRLIYYSQIVNDFQKGDIAEGYSVSREKKESFPLTVTSAQKNPTAFYLCASSIKGSANEQFFGPGTRLTVL.

J is TRBJ2-5 and V is TRBV5-1, with 9 positions matching TRBD2. Germline V lookup: CDR1 SGHRS, CDR2 YFSETQ. The CDR3 loop spans 14 amino acids. With V trimmed by 4 bases and J by 5 bases, 6 bases remained unmatched. The CDR3 reads CASSPGLAWETQYF. CDR3 nucleotides: TGCGCCAGCAGCCCCGGACTAGCGTGGGAGACCCAGTACTTC.